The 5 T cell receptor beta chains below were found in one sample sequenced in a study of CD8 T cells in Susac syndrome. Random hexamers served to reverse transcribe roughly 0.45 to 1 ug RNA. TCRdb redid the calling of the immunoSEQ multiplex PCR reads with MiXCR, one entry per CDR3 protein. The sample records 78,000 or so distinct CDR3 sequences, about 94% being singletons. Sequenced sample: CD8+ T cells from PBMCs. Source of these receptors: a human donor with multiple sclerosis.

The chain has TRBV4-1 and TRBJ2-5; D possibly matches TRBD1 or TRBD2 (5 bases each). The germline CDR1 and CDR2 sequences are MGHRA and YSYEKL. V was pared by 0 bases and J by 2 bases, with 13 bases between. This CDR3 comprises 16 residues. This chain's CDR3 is CASSQDPPGTQETQYF. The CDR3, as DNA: TGCGCCAGCAGCCAAGATCCACCGGGGACGCAAGAGACCCAGTACTTC.

The CDR3: CASGSGQAYEQYF. The CDR3 DNA reads TGTGCTAGTGGTTCAGGACAGGCCTACGAGCAGTACTTC. V gene TRBV12-5 combines with J gene TRBJ2-7; 7 bases are shared with TRBD1. Unmatched junction bases numbered 2, after V lost 4 bases and J lost 2 bases. CDR3 length: 13 amino acids. Germline lookup yields CDR1 LGHNT and CDR2 FRNRAP.

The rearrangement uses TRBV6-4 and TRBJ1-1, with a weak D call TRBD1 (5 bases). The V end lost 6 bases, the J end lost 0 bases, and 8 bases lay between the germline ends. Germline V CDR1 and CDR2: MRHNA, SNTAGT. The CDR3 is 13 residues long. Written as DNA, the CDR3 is TGTGCCAGCAGGGAAGGGGTGAACACTGAAGCTTTCTTT. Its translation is CASREGVNTEAFF.

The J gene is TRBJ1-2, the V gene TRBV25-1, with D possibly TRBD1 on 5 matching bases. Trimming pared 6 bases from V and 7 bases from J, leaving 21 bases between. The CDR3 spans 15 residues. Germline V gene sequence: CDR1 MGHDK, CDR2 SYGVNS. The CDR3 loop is CASSQGQLDPVGYTF. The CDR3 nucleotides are TGTGCCAGCAGCCAAGGACAACTAGATCCTGTTGGCTACACCTTC.

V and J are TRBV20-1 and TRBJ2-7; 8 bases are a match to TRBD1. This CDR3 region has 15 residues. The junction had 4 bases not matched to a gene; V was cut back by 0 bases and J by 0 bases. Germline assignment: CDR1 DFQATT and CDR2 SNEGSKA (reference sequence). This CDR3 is CSARERTGSSYEQYF. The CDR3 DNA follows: TGCAGTGCTAGAGAAAGGACAGGGAGCTCCTACGAGCAGTACTTC.